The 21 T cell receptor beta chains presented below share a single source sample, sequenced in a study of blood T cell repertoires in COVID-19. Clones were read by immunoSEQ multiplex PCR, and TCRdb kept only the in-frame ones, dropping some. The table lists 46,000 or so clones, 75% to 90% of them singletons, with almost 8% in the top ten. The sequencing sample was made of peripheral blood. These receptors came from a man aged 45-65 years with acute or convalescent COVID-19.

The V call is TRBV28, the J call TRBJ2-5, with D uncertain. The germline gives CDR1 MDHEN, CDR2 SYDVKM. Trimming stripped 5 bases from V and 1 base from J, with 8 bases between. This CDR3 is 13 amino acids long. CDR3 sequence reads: CASSPAGQETQYF. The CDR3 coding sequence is TGTGCCAGCAGTCCCGCCGGCCAAGAGACCCAGTACTTC.

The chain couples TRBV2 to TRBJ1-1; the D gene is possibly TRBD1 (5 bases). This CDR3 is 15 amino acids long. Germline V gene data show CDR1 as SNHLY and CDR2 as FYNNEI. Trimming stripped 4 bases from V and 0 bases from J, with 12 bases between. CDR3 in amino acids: CASSAGGWMNTEAFF. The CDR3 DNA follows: TGTGCCAGCAGTGCGGGGGGATGGATGAACACTGAAGCTTTCTTT. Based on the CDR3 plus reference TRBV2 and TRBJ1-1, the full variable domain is EPEVTQTPSHQVTQMGQEVILRCVPISNHLYFYWYRQILGQKVEFLVSFYNNEISEKSEIFDDQFSVERPDGSNFTLKIRSTKLEDSAMYFCASSAGGWMNTEAFFGQGTRLTVV.

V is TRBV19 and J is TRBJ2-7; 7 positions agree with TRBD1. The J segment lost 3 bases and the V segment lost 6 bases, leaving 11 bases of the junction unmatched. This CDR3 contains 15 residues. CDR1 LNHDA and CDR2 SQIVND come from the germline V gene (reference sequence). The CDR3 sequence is CASRRTGTANYEQYF. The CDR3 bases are TGTGCCAGTAGAAGAACCGGGACAGCAAACTACGAGCAGTACTTC.

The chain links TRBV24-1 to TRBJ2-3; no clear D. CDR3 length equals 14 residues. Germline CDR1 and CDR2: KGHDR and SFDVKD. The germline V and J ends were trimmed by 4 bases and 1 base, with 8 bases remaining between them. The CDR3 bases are TGTGCCACCAGTGAGATGACACGCACAGATACGCAGTATTTT. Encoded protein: CATSEMTRTDTQYF.

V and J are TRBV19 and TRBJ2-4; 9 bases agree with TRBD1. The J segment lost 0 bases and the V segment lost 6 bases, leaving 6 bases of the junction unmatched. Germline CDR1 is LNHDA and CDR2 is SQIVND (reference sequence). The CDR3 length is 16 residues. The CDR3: CASRDRQGEAKNIQYF. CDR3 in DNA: TGTGCCAGTAGGGATCGACAGGGGGAAGCCAAAAACATTCAGTACTTC.

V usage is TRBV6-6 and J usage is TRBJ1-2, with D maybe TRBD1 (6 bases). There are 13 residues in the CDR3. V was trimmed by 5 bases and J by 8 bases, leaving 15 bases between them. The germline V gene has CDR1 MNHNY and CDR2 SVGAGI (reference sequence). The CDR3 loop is CASSRQVWEGYTF. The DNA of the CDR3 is TGTGCCAGCAGTCGACAGGTCTGGGAGGGCTACACCTTC.

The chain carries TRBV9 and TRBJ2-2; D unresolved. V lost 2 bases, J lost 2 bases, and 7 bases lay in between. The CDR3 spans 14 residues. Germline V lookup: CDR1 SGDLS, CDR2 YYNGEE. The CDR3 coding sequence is TGTGCCAGCAGCGTTGTTGTAAACACCGGGGAGCTGTTTTTT. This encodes CASSVVVNTGELFF.

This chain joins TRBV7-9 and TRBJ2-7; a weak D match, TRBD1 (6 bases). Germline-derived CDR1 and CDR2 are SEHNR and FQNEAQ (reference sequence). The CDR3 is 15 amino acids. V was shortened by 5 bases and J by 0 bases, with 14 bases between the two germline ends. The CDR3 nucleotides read TGTGCCAGCAGCCCGACTACAGGGATCTCCTACGAGCAGTACTTC. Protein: CASSPTTGISYEQYF. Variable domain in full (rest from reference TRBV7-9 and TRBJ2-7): DTGVSQNPRHKITKRGQNVTFRCDPISEHNRLYWYRQTLGQGPEFLTYFQNEAQLEKSRLLSDRFSAERPKGSFSTLEIQRTEQGDSAMYLCASSPTTGISYEQYFGPGTRLTVT.

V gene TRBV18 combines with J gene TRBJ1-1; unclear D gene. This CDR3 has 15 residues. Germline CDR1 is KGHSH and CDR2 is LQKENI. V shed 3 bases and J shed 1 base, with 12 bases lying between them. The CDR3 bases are TGTGCCAGCTCACCCTACGGAGGAACGAACACTGAAGCTTTCTTT. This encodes CASSPYGGTNTEAFF.

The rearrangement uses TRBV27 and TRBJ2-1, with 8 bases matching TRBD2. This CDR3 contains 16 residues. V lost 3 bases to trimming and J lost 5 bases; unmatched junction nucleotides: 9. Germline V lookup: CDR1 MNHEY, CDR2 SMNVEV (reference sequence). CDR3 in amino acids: CASSFFSGDTDNEQFF. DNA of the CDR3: TGTGCCAGCAGTTTCTTTAGCGGGGACACCGACAATGAGCAGTTCTTC.

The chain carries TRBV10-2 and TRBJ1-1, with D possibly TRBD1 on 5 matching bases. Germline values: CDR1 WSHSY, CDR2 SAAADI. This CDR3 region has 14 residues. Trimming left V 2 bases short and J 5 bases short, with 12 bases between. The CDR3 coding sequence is TGCGCCAGCAGTGAGGCAGGGTTTTTGACTGAAGCTTTCTTT. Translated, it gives CASSEAGFLTEAFF.

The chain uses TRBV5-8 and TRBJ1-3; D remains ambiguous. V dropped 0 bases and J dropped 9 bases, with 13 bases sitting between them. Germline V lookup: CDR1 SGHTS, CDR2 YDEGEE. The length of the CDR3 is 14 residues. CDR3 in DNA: TGTGCCAGCAGCTTGGGACTGAGCACCGCCACCATATATTTT. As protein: CASSLGLSTATIYF.

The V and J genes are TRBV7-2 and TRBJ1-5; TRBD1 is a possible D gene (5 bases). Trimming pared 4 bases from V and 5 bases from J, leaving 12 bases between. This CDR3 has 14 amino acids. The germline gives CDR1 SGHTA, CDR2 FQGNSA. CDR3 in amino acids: CASSSRGGDQPQHF. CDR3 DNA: TGTGCCAGCAGCTCGCGGGGGGGAGATCAGCCCCAGCATTTT. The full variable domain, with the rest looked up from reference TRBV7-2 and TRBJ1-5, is GAGVSQSPSNKVTEKGKDVELRCDPISGHTALYWYRQSLGQGLEFLIYFQGNSAPDKSGLPSDRFSAERTGGSVSTLTIQRTQQEDSAVYLCASSSRGGDQPQHFGDGTRLSIL.

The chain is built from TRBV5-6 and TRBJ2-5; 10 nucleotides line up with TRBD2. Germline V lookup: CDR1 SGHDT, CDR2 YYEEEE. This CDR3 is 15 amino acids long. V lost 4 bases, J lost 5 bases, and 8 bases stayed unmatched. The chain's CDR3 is CASSTPNSGRETQYF. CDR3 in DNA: TGTGCCAGCAGCACCCCAAATAGCGGGAGGGAGACCCAGTACTTC.

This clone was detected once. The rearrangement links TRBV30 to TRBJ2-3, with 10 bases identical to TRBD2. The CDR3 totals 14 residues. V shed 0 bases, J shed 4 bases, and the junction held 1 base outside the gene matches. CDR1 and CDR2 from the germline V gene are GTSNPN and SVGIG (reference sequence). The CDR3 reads CAWSVGTSADTQYF. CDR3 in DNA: TGTGCCTGGAGTGTAGGGACTAGCGCAGATACGCAGTATTTT. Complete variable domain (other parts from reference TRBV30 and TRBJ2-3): SQTIHQWPATLVQPVGSPLSLECTVEGTSNPNLYWYRQAAGRGLQLLFYSVGIGQISSEVPQNLSASRPQDRQFILSSKKLLLSDSGFYLCAWSVGTSADTQYFGPGTRLTVL.

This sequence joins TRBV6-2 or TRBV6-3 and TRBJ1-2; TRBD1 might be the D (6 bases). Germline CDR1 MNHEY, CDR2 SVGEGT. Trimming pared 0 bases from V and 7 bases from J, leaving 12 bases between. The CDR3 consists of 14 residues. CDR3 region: CASSYSQGSSGYTF. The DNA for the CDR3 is TGTGCCAGCAGTTACTCCCAGGGGAGCAGTGGCTACACCTTC.

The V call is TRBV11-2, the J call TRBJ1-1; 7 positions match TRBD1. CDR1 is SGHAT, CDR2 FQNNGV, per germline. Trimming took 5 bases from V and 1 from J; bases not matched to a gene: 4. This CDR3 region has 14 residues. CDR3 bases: TGTGCCAGCAGCGGACGGACAGGGAACACTGAAGCTTTCTTT. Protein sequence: CASSGRTGNTEAFF. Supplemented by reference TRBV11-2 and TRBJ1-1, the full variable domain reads EAGVAQSPRYKIIEKRQSVAFWCNPISGHATLYWYQQILGQGPKLLIQFQNNGVVDDSQLPKDRFSAERLKGVDSTLKIQPAKLEDSAVYLCASSGRTGNTEAFFGQGTRLTVV.

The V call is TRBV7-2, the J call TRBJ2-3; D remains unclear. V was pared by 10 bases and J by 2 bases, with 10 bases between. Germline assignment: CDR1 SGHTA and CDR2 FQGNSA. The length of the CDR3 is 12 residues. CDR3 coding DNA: TGTGCCACTCGGTCCATCACAGATACGCAGTATTTT. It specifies CATRSITDTQYF.

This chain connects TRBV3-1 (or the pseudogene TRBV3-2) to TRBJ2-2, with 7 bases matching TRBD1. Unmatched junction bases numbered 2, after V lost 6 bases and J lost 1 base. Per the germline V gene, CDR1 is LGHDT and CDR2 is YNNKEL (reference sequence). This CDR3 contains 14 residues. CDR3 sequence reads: CASSRQGNTGELFF. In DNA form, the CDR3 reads TGTGCCAGCAGTCGACAGGGGAACACCGGGGAGCTGTTTTTT.

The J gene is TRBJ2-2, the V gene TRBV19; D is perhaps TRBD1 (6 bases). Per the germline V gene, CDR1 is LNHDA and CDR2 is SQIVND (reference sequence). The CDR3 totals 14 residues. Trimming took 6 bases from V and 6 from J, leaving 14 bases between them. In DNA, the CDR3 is TGTGCCAGTAGGGACAGAAGATCATCCGGGGAGCTGTTTTTT. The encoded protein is CASRDRRSSGELFF. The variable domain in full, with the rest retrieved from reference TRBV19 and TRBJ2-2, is DGGITQSPKYLFRKEGQNVTLSCEQNLNHDAMYWYRQDPGQGLRLIYYSQIVNDFQKGDIAEGYSVSREKKESFPLTVTSAQKNPTAFYLCASRDRRSSGELFFGEGSRLTVL.

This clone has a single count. The CDR3 nucleotides read TGTGCCAGCAGCCGCTTGGACAGGGGGTACAATGAGCAGTTCTTC. The encoded protein is CASSRLDRGYNEQFF. The chain combines TRBV7-9 with TRBJ2-1; 10 bases line up with TRBD1. V dropped 5 bases and J dropped 4; count of bases not matched to a gene: 5. This CDR3 has 15 residues. Germline CDR1 SEHNR, CDR2 FQNEAQ (reference sequence).